A single sample is the source of the 28 T cell receptor beta chains below, sequenced in a study of naive and memory T cell subsets (dated by TCRdb to about 2017). Library method: UMI-ligation and nested PCR. Sequenced using an Illumina MiSeq. For the blood and skin samples, TCR RNA was reverse transcribed with SuperScript IV using primers for the alpha and beta constant regions. Using fastp at Q25 and MiXCR, TCRdb reprocessed the public reads and kept productive beta chains. Rows matching on CDR3 protein sequence are summarized as one entry with the most common DNA and genes. This sample has around 20,000 distinct CDR3 sequences in its table, and approximately 9.6% of those were observed once. Nearly 7% of the sample is held by the ten biggest clonotypes. The label giving this sample's treatment or condition can be read as: skin biopsy from PPD injection site in Mantoux-positive individual. Total RNA, without cell sorting, was DNase treated with RQ1 DNase before reverse transcription, targeting about 1 to 1000 ng input.

The specimen was skin, collected from a tuberculin skin test site. Receptor source: an adult in good health.

This clonotype showed up many times. The rearrangement joins TRBV27 to TRBJ2-5; D gene uncertain. This CDR3 region has 13 residues. Trimming cost V 4 bases and J 5 bases, with 11 bases left between them. CDR1 and CDR2 (germline): MNHEY, SMNVEV (reference sequence). The CDR3 is CASSSVSLETQYF. In DNA, the CDR3 is TGTGCCAGCAGTTCGGTGTCTCTTGAGACCCAGTACTTC.

By its share, this clonotype is medium-sized. The V and J genes are TRBV19 and TRBJ2-3, with D uncertain. V was pared by 7 bases and J by 2 bases, with 13 bases between. The CDR3 is 14 residues long. Germline CDR1 is LNHDA and CDR2 is SQIVND (reference sequence). CDR3 region: CASKRSGDTDTQYF. DNA for the CDR3: TGTGCCAGTAAGAGGAGTGGAGACACAGATACGCAGTATTTT. The full variable domain, with the rest looked up from reference TRBV19 and TRBJ2-3, is DGGITQSPKYLFRKEGQNVTLSCEQNLNHDAMYWYRQDPGQGLRLIYYSQIVNDFQKGDIAEGYSVSREKKESFPLTVTSAQKNPTAFYLCASKRSGDTDTQYFGPGTRLTVL.

This clonotype has a handful of counts. The chain combines TRBV6-5 with TRBJ1-5; TRBD1 agrees at 8 bases. Germline CDR1 reads MNHEY; CDR2 reads SVGAGI. The V and J ends lost 6 bases and 1 base, in that order; junction bases with no gene match: 5. CDR3 length: 15 amino acids. The CDR3 here is CASSTDRGSNQPQHF. The CDR3 DNA reads TGTGCCAGCAGCACAGACAGGGGCAGCAATCAGCCCCAGCATTTT.

The sample holds many counts of this clonotype. The J gene is TRBJ2-3, the V gene TRBV14; D is unclear. Germline loops: CDR1 SGHDN, CDR2 FVKESK. V was clipped by 3 bases and J by 4 bases, with 11 bases between them. The CDR3 runs to 14 residues. CDR3 nucleotide sequence: TGTGCCAGCAGCCAGATGCAGGATTCAGATACGCAGTATTTT. As protein: CASSQMQDSDTQYF.

This clonotype was seen repeatedly, ten times or more. V and J are TRBV10-3 and TRBJ2-7; 12 bases are shared with TRBD2. From germline, CDR1 is ENHRY and CDR2 SYGVKD. The V and J ends lost 6 bases and 2 bases, in that order; junction bases with no gene match: 2. The CDR3 consists of 14 residues. Written as DNA, the CDR3 is TGTGCCATCAGCACTAGCGGGAGGACCTACGAGCAGTACTTC. It encodes CAISTSGRTYEQYF.

By sample fraction, this clonotype is medium-sized. The chain uses TRBV6-2 or TRBV6-3 and TRBJ2-4; 8 nucleotides agree with TRBD2. J was trimmed by 7 bases and V by 5 bases; bases with no gene match: 7. From germline, CDR1 is MNHEY and CDR2 SVGEGT. The CDR3 length is 14 residues. The CDR3 protein is CASSRSGSSNIQYF. As DNA, the CDR3 is TGTGCCAGCAGTCGAAGCGGGAGCAGCAACATTCAGTACTTC.

The chain combines TRBV7-9 with TRBJ2-2; maybe TRBD2 (6 bases). The CDR3 has 14 residues. Per the germline V gene, CDR1 is SEHNR and CDR2 is FQNEAQ (reference sequence). V dropped 4 bases and J dropped 0 bases, with 6 bases sitting between them. This chain's CDR3 is CASSSGANTGELFF. The CDR3 DNA is TGTGCCAGCAGCTCGGGAGCGAACACCGGGGAGCTGTTTTTT.

Ten or more counts support this clonotype. This chain uses TRBV4-3 with TRBJ2-3, with 12 bases matching TRBD2. The ends lost 0 bases at V and 6 bases at J; junction bases unmatched: 4. This CDR3 region has 16 residues. Germline V gene lookup returns CDR1 LGHNA and CDR2 YSLEER. This CDR3 is CASSQEWTSGADTQYF. CDR3 DNA: TGCGCCAGCAGCCAAGAGTGGACTAGCGGGGCGGATACGCAGTATTTT.

By sample fraction, this clonotype is medium-sized. This sequence joins TRBV6-6 and TRBJ2-5, with D possibly TRBD1 on 6 matching bases. The V end was cut by 2 bases, the J end by 3 bases, with 13 bases between. CDR3 length equals 15 residues. Germline-derived CDR1 and CDR2 are MNHNY and SVGAGI (reference sequence). In DNA form, the CDR3 reads TGTGCCAGCAGTTACGCACAGGGTTTTGAAGAGACCCAGTACTTC. Residues: CASSYAQGFEETQYF.

The rearrangement uses TRBV19 and TRBJ2-3; D is perhaps TRBD1 (5 bases). V lost 7 bases and J 6 bases, leaving 17 bases between the germline ends. The CDR3 has 14 residues. CDR1 is LNHDA and CDR2 is SQIVND in the germline V gene (reference sequence). CDR3 in DNA: TGTGCCAGTAATCGGGCAGGGTTTGGGGATACGCAGTATTTT. Protein: CASNRAGFGDTQYF.

This clonotype is deemed medium-sized. The chain combines TRBV7-2 with TRBJ2-1; the match to TRBD1 covers 7 bases. Losses at the gene ends were 5 bases for V and 7 bases for J; bases not matched to a gene: 5. This CDR3 has 13 amino acids. Germline loops: CDR1 SGHTA, CDR2 FQGNSA. This chain's CDR3 is CASSQGQRNEQFF. CDR3 coding DNA: TGTGCCAGCAGCCAGGGACAGAGAAATGAGCAGTTCTTC.

This clonotype showed up many times. The CDR3 nucleotides are TGCAGTGCTAGAGATGGGAAAGGGAATTTTATAACTGAAGCTTTCTTT. Residues: CSARDGKGNFITEAFF. The chain uses TRBV20-1 and TRBJ1-1; no reliable D call. Germline values: CDR1 DFQATT, CDR2 SNEGSKA (reference sequence). The CDR3 length is 16 residues. The V and J ends lost 0 bases and 5 bases respectively, with 19 bases between them.

In this sample, this clonotype turned up a few times. The V gene is TRBV6-1, the J gene TRBJ1-5; TRBD1 matches at 7 bases. J lost 1 base, V lost 7 bases, and 4 bases had no gene match. The length of the CDR3 is 14 residues. The germline V gene encodes CDR1 MNHNS and CDR2 SASEGT. For the CDR3, the DNA is TGTGCCAGCAACCCGACAGGGAGCAATCAGCCCCAGCATTTT. Protein sequence: CASNPTGSNQPQHF.

This clonotype occurred many times. V is TRBV4-1 and J is TRBJ2-2; D gene unclear. CDR3 size: 18 residues. The V end was cut by 0 bases, the J end by 6 bases, with 20 bases between. CDR1 is MGHRA and CDR2 is YSYEKL in the germline V gene. CDR3 sequence: CASSQELVGSFEPGELFF. The CDR3 DNA is TGCGCCAGCAGCCAAGAGTTGGTAGGATCCTTCGAACCCGGGGAGCTGTTTTTT.

On this clonotype itself: A much larger clone lies one base from this, so it may be a read error. The rearrangement links TRBV6-2 or TRBV6-3 to TRBJ2-7; D unclear. The germline V gene encodes CDR1 MNHEY and CDR2 SVGEGT. Trimming took off 4 bases at V and 5 bases at J, with 18 bases between the two ends. This CDR3 region has 15 residues. In DNA form, the CDR3 reads TGTGCCAGCAGTTTCTTGCCGGCCGGGCAGGACGAGCAGTACTTC. Its protein is CASSFLPAGQDEQYF.

In its sample, this clonotype is medium-sized. This sequence joins TRBV28 and TRBJ2-1; D is perhaps TRBD2 (5 bases). V lost 5 bases, J lost 6 bases, and 20 bases lay in between. This CDR3 has 16 amino acids. The germline CDR1 and CDR2 sequences are MDHEN and SYDVKM. This CDR3 is CASSAITRAPSNEQFF. The CDR3, as DNA: TGTGCCAGCAGTGCCATCACTAGGGCACCGTCCAATGAGCAGTTCTTC.

Only one count was recorded for this clonotype. V is TRBV27 and J is TRBJ2-7; 9 nucleotides line up with TRBD1. Germline CDR1 and CDR2: MNHEY and SMNVEV (reference sequence). The CDR3 covers 17 residues. V lost 2 bases, J lost 0 bases, and 8 bases stayed unmatched. As DNA, the CDR3 is TGTGCCAGCAGTTTAAAACAGGGGGCCTTTAGCTCCTACGAGCAGTACTTC. Amino acid sequence: CASSLKQGAFSSYEQYF.

In its sample, this clonotype was seen many times. The rearrangement links TRBV18 to TRBJ2-7; TRBD1 might be the D (6 bases). V was clipped by 4 bases and J by 0 bases, with 13 bases between them. Per germline, CDR1 KGHSH and CDR2 LQKENI. This CDR3 spans 15 amino acids. The CDR3 reads CASSHRQASSYEQYF. The CDR3 bases are TGTGCCAGCTCACATAGACAGGCTAGCTCCTACGAGCAGTACTTC.

Details on this clonotype: At one end the junction does not follow the germline gene, possibly because of a read error. The rearrangement joins TRBV27 to TRBJ1-2; D is undetermined. The CDR3 covers 16 residues. Germline lookup yields CDR1 MNHEY and CDR2 SMNVEV (reference sequence). In DNA, the CDR3 is TGTGCCAGCAGTTTATGGGGTGGACGGGGAAGCTATGGCGACACCTTC. Amino acids: CASSLWGGRGSYGDTF.

This clonotype was counted at least ten times. The genes are TRBV7-3 and TRBJ2-7; 10 bases fit TRBD2. The V gene's germline CDR1 is SGHTA and CDR2 FQGTGA. CDR3 length equals 16 residues. Trimming cost V 0 bases and J 3 bases; bases outside gene matches: 5. The CDR3 loop is CASSLTRTSGNYEQYF. DNA of the CDR3: TGTGCCAGCAGCTTAACCCGGACTAGCGGAAACTACGAGCAGTACTTC. The whole variable domain, filled in from reference TRBV7-3 and TRBJ2-7, reads GAGVSQTPSNKVTEKGKYVELRCDPISGHTALYWYRQSLGQGPEFLIYFQGTGAADDSGLPNDRFFAVRPEGSVSTLKIQRTERGDSAVYLCASSLTRTSGNYEQYFGPGTRLTVT.

This clonotype showed up many times. J is TRBJ2-1 and V is TRBV13; 8 nucleotides line up with TRBD1. Germline CDR1 PRHDT, CDR2 FYEKMQ (reference sequence). The CDR3 runs 20 residues. The trim removed 4 bases at V and 0 bases at J, leaving 17 bases unmatched. In DNA, the CDR3 is TGTGCCAGCAGCTCCCCGAAACCCTGGGGACAGGCGAGCTCCTACAATGAGCAGTTCTTC. This translates into CASSSPKPWGQASSYNEQFF.

This clonotype turned up a few times. The rearrangement links TRBV19 to TRBJ1-5, with a tentative D call TRBD1 (5 bases). The germline V gene encodes CDR1 LNHDA and CDR2 SQIVND (reference sequence). The V and J ends lost 8 bases and 5 bases respectively, with 19 bases between them. The CDR3 totals 15 residues. The CDR3 here is CASRDWGIVDQPQHF. CDR3 nucleotides: TGTGCCAGTCGTGACTGGGGGATTGTGGATCAGCCCCAGCATTTT. Full variable domain (outside the CDR3, taken from reference TRBV19 and TRBJ1-5): DGGITQSPKYLFRKEGQNVTLSCEQNLNHDAMYWYRQDPGQGLRLIYYSQIVNDFQKGDIAEGYSVSREKKESFPLTVTSAQKNPTAFYLCASRDWGIVDQPQHFGDGTRLSIL.

V is TRBV5-1 and J is TRBJ2-5, with 9 bases identical to TRBD1. V lost 4 bases, J lost 6 bases, and 10 bases stayed unmatched. Germline lookup yields CDR1 SGHRS and CDR2 YFSETQ. The CDR3 spans 15 residues. CDR3 protein: CASSRRTGEGKTQYF. CDR3 DNA sequence: TGCGCCAGCAGCCGGCGGACAGGGGAGGGGAAGACCCAGTACTTC.

There are many counts of this clonotype. V usage is TRBV24-1 and J usage is TRBJ2-1; D could derive from TRBD1 or TRBD2 (5 bases each). V was shortened by 0 bases and J by 0 bases, with 8 bases between the two germline ends. The length of the CDR3 is 16 residues. In germline, CDR1 is KGHDR, CDR2 SFDVKD. This CDR3 reads CATSDLGGNSYNEQFF. CDR3 nucleotide sequence: TGTGCCACCAGTGATTTGGGGGGAAACTCCTACAATGAGCAGTTCTTC.

This clonotype came up a few times. V and J are TRBV28 and TRBJ1-5; 10 bases align to TRBD1. CDR3 length: 15 residues. Germline CDR1 is MDHEN and CDR2 is SYDVKM. The junction had 8 bases not matched to a gene; V was cut back by 7 bases and J by 5 bases. The chain's CDR3 is CASTPDRGYYQPQHF. CDR3 DNA sequence: TGTGCCAGCACCCCGGACAGGGGGTATTATCAGCCCCAGCATTTT.

This clonotype was seen many times. V usage is TRBV6-2 or TRBV6-3 and J usage is TRBJ1-1, with D possibly matching TRBD1 (5 bases). This CDR3 region has 16 residues. With 6 bases removed from V and 1 base from J, the gap between germline ends came to 18 bases. From germline, CDR1 is MNHEY and CDR2 SVGEGT. The CDR3 is CASRDTFAFPNTEAFF. The CDR3 region has the DNA TGTGCCAGCAGGGACACCTTTGCTTTTCCGAACACTGAAGCTTTCTTT.

Note on this clonotype: A much larger clone lies a single base off, so this may be a read error. The gene calls are TRBV7-6 and TRBJ2-7; maybe TRBD2 (7 bases). CDR1 and CDR2 from the germline V gene are SGHVS and FNYEAQ. This CDR3 is built from 14 residues. CDR3 DNA: TGTGTCAGCAGCTTAGGAGGGGGGGGATACGAGCAGTACTTC. It yields the protein CVSSLGGGGYEQYF.

This clonotype was seen ten or more times. The gene calls are TRBV6-4 and TRBJ2-2; 7 nucleotides line up with TRBD2. From germline, CDR1 is MRHNA and CDR2 SNTAGT. CDR3 length: 14 residues. Losses at the gene ends were 6 bases for V and 5 bases for J; bases not matched to a gene: 6. In nucleotides, the CDR3 is TGTGCCAGCAGAAGACTAGCCGAAACCGGGGAGCTGTTTTTT. Protein sequence: CASRRLAETGELFF.